The 17 T cell receptor beta chains below were found in one sample sequenced in a study of blood T cell repertoires in COVID-19. TCRdb's copy holds only in-frame clones and misses some; the assay was immunoSEQ multiplex PCR. The sample gives 180,000 or so clones, around 87% of which show up once; more than 0.75% is in the top ten. Source material: peripheral blood. The receptor source for this set is a man between 18 and 35 years old with acute or convalescent COVID-19.

The chain carries TRBV3-1 (or the pseudogene TRBV3-2) and TRBJ2-5; TRBD2 is a possible D gene (5 bases). The CDR3 has 15 residues. V lost 0 bases and J lost 5, with 13 bases in between. CDR1 is LGHDT and CDR2 is YNNKEL in the germline V gene (reference sequence). The CDR3 protein is CASSQEEGVEETQYF. CDR3 bases: TGTGCCAGCAGCCAAGAAGAGGGAGTAGAGGAGACCCAGTACTTC.

This clone came up once. The rearrangement joins TRBV24-1 to TRBJ1-5, with D perhaps matching TRBD1 (6 bases). This CDR3 comprises 16 residues. The germline V gene encodes CDR1 KGHDR and CDR2 SFDVKD. Trimming took off 9 bases at V and 3 bases at J, with 20 bases between the two ends. CDR3 DNA sequence: TGTGCCACCTCCCCTTCGGGCAGGGGCTCCAATCAGCCCCAGCATTTT. Its protein is CATSPSGRGSNQPQHF.

V gene TRBV6-4 combines with J gene TRBJ2-2; D is perhaps TRBD1 (6 bases). The germline V and J ends were trimmed by 5 bases and 5 bases, with 12 bases remaining between them. Germline-derived CDR1 and CDR2 are MRHNA and SNTAGT. The CDR3 has 14 residues. The CDR3, as DNA: TGTGCCAGCAGTAATATGGGGGCAACCGGGGAGCTGTTTTTT. Translating gives CASSNMGATGELFF.

This clone has just a few counts. This sequence joins TRBV19 and TRBJ1-2, with D perhaps matching TRBD1 (5 bases). CDR1 and CDR2 (germline): LNHDA, SQIVND (reference sequence). CDR3 length equals 13 residues. Trimming took off 5 bases at V and 1 base at J, with 8 bases between the two ends. Written as DNA, the CDR3 is TGTGCCAGTAGTTTTCAGGGTAACTATGGCTACACCTTC. Translated, it gives CASSFQGNYGYTF.

This clone was detected once. The rearrangement uses TRBV6-1 and TRBJ1-6, with 12 positions matching TRBD1. J lost 7 bases, V lost 3 bases, and 4 bases had no gene match. The CDR3 is made up of 16 amino acids. CDR1 is MNHNS, CDR2 SASEGT, per germline. As DNA, the CDR3 is TGTGCCAGCAGTGATGGGACAGGGGGCAGGAATTCACCCCTCCACTTT. Protein: CASSDGTGGRNSPLHF.

The chain uses TRBV30 and TRBJ1-5, with 7 positions matching TRBD1. Germline CDR1 and CDR2: GTSNPN and SVGIG (reference sequence). V trimming: 3 bases; J trimming: 6 bases; junction bases outside the gene matches: 2. CDR3 length: 12 amino acids. CDR3 loop: CAWSRDSQPQHF. CDR3 in DNA: TGTGCCTGGAGCAGGGACAGTCAGCCCCAGCATTTT.

The chain is built from TRBV6-5 and TRBJ1-1, with D maybe TRBD1 (6 bases). Deletions cut 2 bases from V and 1 base from J, with 11 bases between. CDR1 and CDR2 from the germline V gene are MNHEY and SVGAGI. This CDR3 is built from 15 residues. The CDR3 sequence: CASSYQGQPNTEAFF. The CDR3, as DNA: TGTGCCAGCAGTTACCAAGGACAGCCGAACACTGAAGCTTTCTTT.

This clone was recorded once. The chain is built from TRBV7-9 and TRBJ2-1, with 9 bases matching TRBD1. Unmatched junction bases numbered 4, after V lost 2 bases and J lost 8 bases. This CDR3 is 14 amino acids long. Looked up from germline, CDR1 is SEHNR and CDR2 is FQNEAQ (reference sequence). This chain's CDR3 is CASSLSDRGDEQFF. The CDR3 region has the DNA TGTGCCAGCAGCTTATCCGACAGGGGGGATGAGCAGTTCTTC.

This clone occurred once. This chain connects TRBV4-2 to TRBJ2-3; 10 bases match TRBD2. CDR1 is LGHNA and CDR2 is YNFKEQ in the germline V gene. Trimming took 4 bases from V and 5 from J; bases not matched to a gene: 15. This CDR3 region has 18 residues. The CDR3 sequence: CASSLLVNSGGRGDTQYF. The CDR3 nucleotides read TGTGCCAGCAGCCTCCTCGTCAATAGCGGGGGGAGGGGAGATACGCAGTATTTT.

The gene calls are TRBV21-1 and TRBJ2-1; the table assigns TRBD2, which was not confirmed against the DNA. TRBV21-1 counts as a pseudogene. The CDR3 has 16 amino acids. In nucleotides, the CDR3 is TGTGCCAGCAGCATTGAGGGCACGGGTGGATACAATGAGCAGTTCTTC. This sequence encodes CASSIEGTGGYNEQFF.

The V call is TRBV7-6, the J call TRBJ2-7; D is undetermined. CDR3 length equals 14 residues. Per germline, CDR1 SGHVS and CDR2 FNYEAQ. Trimming shortened V by 2 bases and J by 4 bases, and 12 bases separated the two germline ends. In DNA form, the CDR3 reads TGTGCCAGCAGCTTATACGACTTTCCTTACGAGCAGTACTTC. This sequence encodes CASSLYDFPYEQYF.

This clone was observed a few times. This rearrangement joins TRBV18 to TRBJ1-1, with D possibly being TRBD1 (5 bases). The CDR3 covers 15 residues. V was shortened by 1 base and J by 1 base, with 10 bases between the two germline ends. Germline values: CDR1 KGHSH, CDR2 LQKENI. CDR3: CASSPRREGNTEAFF. The CDR3 region has the DNA TGTGCCAGCTCACCACGCAGGGAAGGGAACACTGAAGCTTTCTTT.

In this sample, this clone turned up once. The chain joins TRBV30 to TRBJ1-6, with D uncertain. The germline gives CDR1 GTSNPN, CDR2 SVGIG (reference sequence). V gave up 3 bases and J gave up 8 bases, with 14 bases separating them. CDR3 length: 14 residues. DNA of the CDR3: TGTGCCTGGAGCCCCCGGGGATTTTATTCACCCCTCCACTTT. It translates to CAWSPRGFYSPLHF.

J is TRBJ2-5 and V is TRBV5-1; a weak D match, TRBD1 (7 bases). From germline, CDR1 is SGHRS and CDR2 YFSETQ. The CDR3 length is 15 residues. With 0 bases removed from V and 5 bases from J, the gap between germline ends came to 14 bases. Written as DNA, the CDR3 is TGCGCCAGCAGCTTGGACAGGGGACGGGGGGAGACCCAGTACTTC. Residues: CASSLDRGRGETQYF.

V and J are TRBV19 and TRBJ1-2; no firm D call. The length of the CDR3 is 14 residues. Germline CDR1 and CDR2: LNHDA and SQIVND (reference sequence). V gave up 7 bases and J gave up 5 bases, with 17 bases separating them. The CDR3 spells CASNSGSGGYGYTF. In DNA form, the CDR3 reads TGTGCCAGTAATTCAGGATCCGGAGGGTATGGCTACACCTTC.

This clone has a handful of counts. V is TRBV5-1 and J is TRBJ2-1; D is perhaps TRBD1 (6 bases). There are 16 residues in the CDR3. Trimming shortened V by 4 bases and J by 6 bases, and 20 bases separated the two germline ends. CDR1 is SGHRS and CDR2 is YFSETQ in the germline V gene. The CDR3 is CASSLETGTSGNEQFF. CDR3 sequence (DNA): TGCGCCAGCAGCCTGGAGACCGGGACAAGCGGCAATGAGCAGTTCTTC. The entire variable domain, with the rest obtained from reference TRBV5-1 and TRBJ2-1, is as follows: KAGVTQTPRYLIKTRGQQVTLSCSPISGHRSVSWYQQTPGQGLQFLFEYFSETQRNKGNFPGRFSGRQFSNSRSEMNVSTLELGDSALYLCASSLETGTSGNEQFFGPGTRLTVL.

The V gene is TRBV9, the J gene TRBJ1-2, with D uncertain. Germline CDR1 is SGDLS and CDR2 is YYNGEE. This CDR3 is 11 amino acids long. Between the trimmed V and J ends, which lost 0 bases and 8 bases, there was a span of 5 bases. In DNA, the CDR3 is TGTGCCAGCAGCGTAGCTACGGGCTACACCTTC. It yields the protein CASSVATGYTF.